The 5 T cell receptor beta chains listed next were all sequenced from one sample in a study of Tregs in tolerant kidney transplant recipients (dated by TCRdb to between 2018 and 2021). Sample time point, as interpreted from the label and publication: blood sample drawn before combined kidney and bone marrow transplant. The library was built by means of the immunoSEQ multiplex PCR assay. TCRdb retrieved this table from immuneACCESS and kept in-frame rearrangements only. Not all clones are present; in checked studies, unresolved V genes account for under half, and no reason is known for the remainder. Recorded for this sample are around 98,000 clones; roughly 93% of them occurred a single time. Around 0.45% of the sample is taken by the ten largest. This specimen was CD4+ T cells from blood, taken before the transplant. The receptors here all came from a human donor who received a combined kidney and bone marrow transplant.

The genes are TRBV5-6 and TRBJ1-4; no clear D. There are 13 residues in the CDR3. V was trimmed by 0 bases and J by 7 bases, leaving 7 bases between them. CDR1 is SGHDT, CDR2 YYEEEE, per germline. CDR3 DNA sequence: TGTGCCAGCAGCTTGGGGGCCAGTGAAAAACTGTTTTTT. It codes for CASSLGASEKLFF. The variable domain in full, completed from reference TRBV5-6 and TRBJ1-4, reads DAGVTQSPTHLIKTRGQQVTLRCSPKSGHDTVSWYQQALGQGPQFIFQYYEEEERQRGNFPDRFSGHQFPNYSSELNVNALLLGDSALYLCASSLGASEKLFFGSGTQLSVL.

This sequence joins TRBV10-3 and TRBJ2-5, with a weak D call TRBD1 (7 bases). The end of the DNA fits TRBJ2-7 better, so the J call may be wrong. Germline V gives CDR1 ENHRY, CDR2 SYGVKD. This CDR3 has 15 amino acids. CDR3 sequence reads: CAISSTGRNPYEQYF. For the CDR3, the DNA is TGTGCCATCAGTTCGACAGGGAGGAACCCCTACGAGCAGTACTTC.

V gene TRBV4-3 combines with J gene TRBJ2-4, with 9 bases matching TRBD1. The CDR3 length is 18 residues. Trimming cost V 0 bases and J 7 bases; bases outside gene matches: 13. Germline-derived CDR1 and CDR2 are LGHNA and YSLEER. CDR3 in amino acids: CASSQDLGTGRGLNIQYF. The CDR3, as DNA: TGCGCCAGCAGCCAAGATCTCGGGACAGGGAGAGGTTTGAACATTCAGTACTTC.

The gene calls are TRBV7-9 and TRBJ2-1; D may be TRBD2 (6 bases). Germline assignment: CDR1 SEHNR and CDR2 FQNEAQ (reference sequence). CDR3 length equals 16 residues. With 2 bases removed from V and 6 bases from J, the gap between germline ends came to 17 bases. This CDR3 is CASSLWGDLLGNEQFF. The CDR3 nucleotides read TGTGCCAGCAGCTTATGGGGGGACCTCCTTGGCAATGAGCAGTTCTTC.

The chain links TRBV7-9 to TRBJ1-2, with a tentative D call TRBD1 (5 bases). V lost 1 base, J lost 7 bases, and 10 bases lay in between. The CDR3 consists of 13 residues. The germline V gene encodes CDR1 SEHNR and CDR2 FQNEAQ (reference sequence). The CDR3 nucleotides are TGTGCCAGCAGCTTAGTGCAGGGAAGTGGCTACACCTTC. Its protein product is CASSLVQGSGYTF. Together with reference TRBV7-9 and TRBJ1-2, the CDR3 gives the full variable domain: DTGVSQNPRHKITKRGQNVTFRCDPISEHNRLYWYRQTLGQGPEFLTYFQNEAQLEKSRLLSDRFSAERPKGSFSTLEIQRTEQGDSAMYLCASSLVQGSGYTFGSGTRLTVV.